The 27 T cell receptor beta chains presented below share a single source sample, sequenced in a study of blood T cell repertoires in COVID-19. The protocol was immunoSEQ multiplex PCR, while the TCRdb copy is restricted to in-frame clones and leaves out a portion. Of roughly 160,000 clones in the sample, 75% to 85% are singletons; the top ten hold around 3.7%. Sequenced: PBMCs or T cells enriched from blood (not recorded which). The origin of the receptors is a woman aged 55-69 years who had recovered from COVID-19.

The rearrangement joins TRBV4-2 to TRBJ2-3; weak D call: TRBD2 (6 bases). CDR3 length: 16 amino acids. Trimming left V 1 base short and J 5 bases short, with 16 bases between. Germline V gene sequence: CDR1 LGHNA, CDR2 YNFKEQ. This CDR3 reads CASSQGPRTGEDTQYF. The CDR3 nucleotides are TGTGCCAGCAGCCAAGGGCCCCGGACGGGGGAAGATACGCAGTATTTT.

The chain uses TRBV6-5 and TRBJ1-2, with TRBD1 identical over 11 bases. With 5 bases clipped from V and 7 bases from J, the junction kept 6 bases outside the gene matches. This CDR3 is built from 14 residues. The germline gives CDR1 MNHEY, CDR2 SVGAGI. The CDR3 loop is CASSLGQGALGYTF. In DNA form, the CDR3 reads TGTGCCAGCAGTCTCGGACAGGGGGCTCTTGGCTACACCTTC.

This chain connects TRBV19 to TRBJ2-3, with TRBD2 identical over 16 bases. This CDR3 spans 19 amino acids. Looked up from germline, CDR1 is LNHDA and CDR2 is SQIVND (reference sequence). Trimming took 5 bases from V and 6 from J; bases not matched to a gene: 14. The DNA of the CDR3 is TGTGCCAGTAGTGGCAGGTCCGGGACTAGCGGGGGGGCCAAGGATACGCAGTATTTT. It codes for CASSGRSGTSGGAKDTQYF.

This clone has just a few counts. The chain carries TRBV18 and TRBJ1-3; 7 bases are shared with TRBD1. Germline lookup yields CDR1 KGHSH and CDR2 LQKENI. Losses at the gene ends were 5 bases for V and 0 bases for J; bases not matched to a gene: 7. CDR3 length: 16 residues. The CDR3 DNA follows: TGTGCCAGCTCAGTCCTGGAGGGGGCCTCTGGAAACACCATATATTTT. Its protein product is CASSVLEGASGNTIYF.

The V call is TRBV19, the J call TRBJ1-4, with 9 bases identical to TRBD1. The CDR3 covers 15 residues. Germline V gives CDR1 LNHDA, CDR2 SQIVND (reference sequence). The ends lost 5 bases at V and 3 bases at J; junction bases unmatched: 4. CDR3 sequence reads: CASSSRDRANEKLFF. CDR3 sequence (DNA): TGTGCCAGTAGTTCCCGGGACAGGGCTAATGAAAAACTGTTTTTT.

V and J are TRBV7-8 and TRBJ1-1; D unclear. Trimming took 2 bases from V and 8 from J, leaving 15 bases between them. Per germline, CDR1 SGHVS and CDR2 FQNEAQ. The CDR3 runs to 14 residues. Here the CDR3 reads CASSLFGEGTEAFF. CDR3 DNA sequence: TGTGCCAGCAGCTTATTCGGCGAGGGCACAGAAGCTTTCTTT.

J is TRBJ1-6 and V is TRBV18; D is uncertain. The CDR3 runs to 15 residues. The V gene lost 3 bases and the J gene lost 8 bases, with 14 bases spanning the gap. Germline lookup yields CDR1 KGHSH and CDR2 LQKENI. CDR3 nucleotide sequence: TGTGCCAGCTCACCGCGGTCAACGGAGGATTCACCCCTCCACTTT. Encoded protein: CASSPRSTEDSPLHF.

This clone was found a few times. CDR3 protein: CASSQDLAGKNEQYF. CDR3 coding DNA: TGCGCCAGCAGCCAAGATCTGGCAGGGAAGAACGAGCAGTACTTC. The chain is built from TRBV4-1 and TRBJ2-7; tentative D call: TRBD1 (5 bases). Trimming took off 0 bases at V and 5 bases at J, with 14 bases between the two ends. Germline values: CDR1 MGHRA, CDR2 YSYEKL. The CDR3 covers 15 residues.

The chain couples TRBV24-1 to TRBJ1-2; perhaps TRBD1 as D (6 bases). Germline lookup yields CDR1 KGHDR and CDR2 SFDVKD. The CDR3 is 13 residues long. The ends were cut back, 4 bases at V and 8 bases at J, with 13 bases in the middle. CDR3 amino acids: CATSEPTGNGYTF. In nucleotides, the CDR3 is TGTGCCACCAGTGAACCAACAGGGAACGGCTACACCTTC.

The chain joins TRBV10-3 to TRBJ2-7; 10 positions match TRBD1. This CDR3 has 15 residues. From germline, CDR1 is ENHRY and CDR2 SYGVKD. V shed 4 bases and J 4 bases; nucleotides not matched to a gene: 7. The CDR3 nucleotides are TGTGCCATCAGTGCCGGGACAGGGGATAGGTACGAGCAGTACTTC. Protein product: CAISAGTGDRYEQYF.

The chain recombines TRBV10-1 with TRBJ1-6; 11 positions agree with TRBD1. The V and J ends lost 6 bases and 8 bases, in that order; junction bases with no gene match: 0. Germline loops: CDR1 WNHNN, CDR2 SYGVQD (reference sequence). The CDR3 has 13 residues. The CDR3 protein is CASRGQGDSPLHF. CDR3 bases: TGCGCCAGCAGGGGACAGGGGGATTCACCCCTCCACTTT.

The chain couples TRBV5-1 to TRBJ2-1; TRBD2 aligns across 7 bases. V shed 4 bases and J 7 bases; nucleotides not matched to a gene: 2. Germline CDR1 SGHRS, CDR2 YFSETQ. This CDR3 comprises 12 residues. The CDR3 coding sequence is TGCGCCAGCAGCCTCGGGGGGAATGAGCAGTTCTTC. This codes for CASSLGGNEQFF.

The rearrangement uses TRBV27 and TRBJ2-2, with TRBD2 matching 7 bases. The V and J ends lost 6 bases and 5 bases, in that order; junction bases with no gene match: 6. Germline lookup yields CDR1 MNHEY and CDR2 SMNVEV (reference sequence). CDR3 length: 14 amino acids. The CDR3 DNA sequence: TGTGCCAGCAGGCGAAGCGGGGATACCGGGGAGCTGTTTTTT. It specifies CASRRSGDTGELFF.

This clone appeared a few times. The V and J genes are TRBV9 and TRBJ2-3; D gene unclear. CDR1 and CDR2 from the germline V gene are SGDLS and YYNGEE. Trimming removed 5 bases from V and 6 bases from J, with 19 bases in between. The CDR3 sequence is 15 residues long. CDR3 residues: CASRETTQRHDTQYF. CDR3 DNA: TGTGCCAGCAGGGAAACTACGCAAAGGCACGATACGCAGTATTTT.

V gene TRBV14 combines with J gene TRBJ1-6, with D possibly matching TRBD1 (5 bases). This CDR3 comprises 15 residues. Trimming left V 1 base short and J 7 bases short, with 11 bases between. Germline V gene data show CDR1 as SGHDN and CDR2 as FVKESK. The DNA for the CDR3 is TGTGCCAGCAGCCAAGGCGGGGGGATAAATTCACCCCTCCACTTT. Translated: CASSQGGGINSPLHF.

This rearrangement joins TRBV6-5 to TRBJ1-6; no clear D. Trimming took 8 bases from V and 1 from J, leaving 6 bases between them. The CDR3 runs 13 residues. The germline gives CDR1 MNHEY, CDR2 SVGAGI. CDR3 protein: CASGSSYNSPLHF. The CDR3 DNA reads TGTGCCAGCGGTAGTTCCTATAATTCACCCCTCCACTTT.

The chain couples TRBV6-1 to TRBJ1-4, with 8 positions matching TRBD1. This CDR3 has 16 residues. Germline assignment: CDR1 MNHNS and CDR2 SASEGT. V trimming: 4 bases; J trimming: 0 bases; junction bases outside the gene matches: 4. CDR3 sequence (DNA): TGTGCCAGCAGTGTAGGACAGGGTGCAACTAATGAAAAACTGTTTTTT. Amino acid sequence: CASSVGQGATNEKLFF.

The chain carries TRBV6-1 and TRBJ2-7, with 9 bases matching TRBD1. V lost 1 base and J lost 0; bases outside the gene matches: 10. Germline V gene data show CDR1 as MNHNS and CDR2 as SASEGT. The CDR3 sequence is 18 residues long. CDR3 bases: TGTGCCAGCAGTGAAGGAGTTTTCCGGGACAGGGACTCCTACGAGCAGTACTTC. Its protein product is CASSEGVFRDRDSYEQYF.

This chain links TRBV29-1 with TRBJ2-4; D is possibly TRBD2 (6 bases). The CDR3 is 13 amino acids. V lost 7 bases and J lost 7, with 17 bases in between. Germline CDR1 SQVTM, CDR2 ANQGSEA. CDR3 amino acids: CSGKGLNTNIQYF. CDR3 sequence (DNA): TGCAGCGGAAAGGGACTGAACACTAACATTCAGTACTTC.

Only one count was recorded for this clone. The rearrangement joins TRBV29-1 to TRBJ1-2, with D possibly being TRBD1 (6 bases). Germline V gives CDR1 SQVTM, CDR2 ANQGSEA. Trimming pared 5 bases from V and 3 bases from J, leaving 13 bases between. The CDR3 runs 13 residues. The CDR3 region is CSVPQGIDYGYTF. The CDR3, as DNA: TGCAGCGTTCCCCAGGGGATTGACTATGGCTACACCTTC. The full variable domain, its missing parts supplied by reference TRBV29-1 and TRBJ1-2, is SAVISQKPSRDICQRGTSLTIQCQVDSQVTMMFWYRQQPGQSLTLIATANQGSEATYESGFVIDKFPISRPNLTFSTLTVSNMSPEDSSIYLCSVPQGIDYGYTFGSGTRLTVV.

This clone was observed a single time. The chain combines TRBV19 with TRBJ1-2; 8 positions match TRBD1. CDR1 is LNHDA and CDR2 is SQIVND in the germline V gene (reference sequence). CDR3 length: 12 amino acids. Germline trimming cut 7 bases from V and 8 bases from J; bases unmatched to any gene: 6. CDR3 amino acids: CASNLDRGGYTF. In DNA, the CDR3 is TGTGCCAGTAATCTTGACAGGGGCGGCTACACCTTC.

The CDR3 sequence is CASSSYTGELFF. CDR3 DNA: TGTGCCAGCAGCTCCTACACCGGGGAGCTGTTTTTT. The chain couples TRBV13 to TRBJ2-2; D is unresolved. V lost 4 bases and J 3 bases, leaving 3 bases between the germline ends. Per germline, CDR1 PRHDT and CDR2 FYEKMQ (reference sequence). There are 12 residues in the CDR3.

This clone was counted a single time. The V and J genes are TRBV2 and TRBJ2-1; 7 bases align to TRBD2. Trimming removed 2 bases from V and 4 bases from J; junction bases left unmatched: 5. CDR3 length: 15 amino acids. Germline V gives CDR1 SNHLY, CDR2 FYNNEI. CDR3 residues: CASSEQAGTYNEQFF. The CDR3 DNA reads TGTGCCAGCAGTGAACAAGCGGGGACGTACAATGAGCAGTTCTTC.

This clone showed up just a few times. The chain recombines TRBV5-1 with TRBJ1-4, with 10 nucleotides matching TRBD1. V dropped 3 bases and J dropped 4; count of bases not matched to a gene: 3. CDR3 length equals 15 residues. Per germline, CDR1 SGHRS and CDR2 YFSETQ. The CDR3 region has the DNA TGCGCCAGCAGCTGGGGACAGGGGTTTAATGAAAAACTGTTTTTT. Its protein is CASSWGQGFNEKLFF.

In its sample, this clone was seen a few times. The V gene is TRBV12-2, the J gene TRBJ1-1; the listed D gene, TRBD1, was not tested against the DNA. TRBV12-2 counts as a pseudogene. The CDR3 totals 15 residues. The CDR3 bases are TGTGCAAGTCGCCTCAACGACAGGCGGAACACTGAAGCTTTCTTT. Amino acids: CASRLNDRRNTEAFF.

The chain combines TRBV5-6 with TRBJ1-1; 7 nucleotides agree with TRBD1. Germline V gene sequence: CDR1 SGHDT, CDR2 YYEEEE. The ends lost 1 base at V and 5 bases at J; junction bases unmatched: 8. This CDR3 has 15 residues. The CDR3 DNA reads TGTGCCAGCAGCTTGAGGGACAGCTGGTTAACTGAAGCTTTCTTT. Protein: CASSLRDSWLTEAFF.

V and J are TRBV11-1 and TRBJ2-7, with a weak D call TRBD2 (7 bases). The CDR3 loop spans 14 amino acids. The V end lost 0 bases, the J end lost 7 bases, and 13 bases lay between the germline ends. Germline V CDR1 and CDR2: SGHAT, FQDESV (reference sequence). The CDR3 sequence is CASSLARGAGEQYF. The CDR3 DNA sequence: TGTGCCAGCAGCTTAGCCCGGGGGGCGGGGGAGCAGTACTTC.